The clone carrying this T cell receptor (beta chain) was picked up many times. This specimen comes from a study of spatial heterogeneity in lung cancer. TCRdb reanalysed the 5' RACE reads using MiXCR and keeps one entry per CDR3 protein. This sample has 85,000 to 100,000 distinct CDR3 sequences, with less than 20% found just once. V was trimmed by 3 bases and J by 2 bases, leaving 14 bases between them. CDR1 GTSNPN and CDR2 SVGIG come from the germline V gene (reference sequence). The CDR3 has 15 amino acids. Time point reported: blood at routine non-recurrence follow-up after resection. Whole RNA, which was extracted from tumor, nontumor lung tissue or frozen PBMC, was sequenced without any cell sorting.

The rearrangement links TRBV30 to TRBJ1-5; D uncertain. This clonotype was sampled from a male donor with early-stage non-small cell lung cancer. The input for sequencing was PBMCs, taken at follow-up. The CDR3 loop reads CAWRPGENGNQPQHF. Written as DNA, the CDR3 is TGTGCCTGGAGACCTGGGGAGAATGGCAATCAGCCCCAGCATTTT. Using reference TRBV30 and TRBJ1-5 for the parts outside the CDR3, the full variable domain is SQTIHQWPATLVQPVGSPLSLECTVEGTSNPNLYWYRQAAGRGLQLLFYSVGIGQISSEVPQNLSASRPQDRQFILSSKKLLLSDSGFYLCAWRPGENGNQPQHFGDGTRLSIL.